Listed here is a single TCR beta chain. What it binds is not known. At one end, the junction sequence differs from germline, possibly due to a read error. Germline CDR1 LNHDA, CDR2 SQIVND (reference sequence). The CDR3 is 14 residues long. This sample was included in a study of T cell repertoires in cytomegalovirus infection. About the study: CMV infection and matching HLA type were both indicated by public TCR beta signatures. Study observations and caveats: Based on cumulative public TCR beta family frequency, carriers of CMV plus the relevant HLA were identified. The ex vivo response was dominated by HLA-C-restricted CMV-specific TCR beta clonotypes.

A single record per CDR3 protein comes from TCRdb applying MiXCR to the reads. The sample yields around 740,000 distinct CDR3 sequences, 35% to 45% seen once. Specimen: PBMCs. This TCR came from a human donor in good health (CMV status not recorded). Some clones in this sample may be carry-over from other donors' samples. V usage is TRBV19 and J usage is TRBJ1-2, with TRBD1 matching 7 bases. CDR3 loop: CAISILHRGRGYTF. CDR3 nucleotide sequence: TGTGCCATTAGTATCCTGCACAGGGGTCGAGGCTACACCTTC.